A single T cell receptor beta chain is shown here with its context. Per the authors' pipeline: Reference gene primer amplification gave estimated nucleated cell counts. Method: immunoSEQ multiplex PCR; TCRdb's copy keeps in-frame clones and lacks some. The V and J calls and clone size were taken over from that table, and D and trimming were inferred from the DNA. The sample shows approximately 86,000 clones, 80% of them seen only once. The data belong to a study of blood T cell repertoires in COVID-19. Study information: COVID-19 samples, acute and convalescent, were from the United States, Italy and Spain. From T cells, B-cell-depleted T cells, or PBMCs came the material, which was cDNA or gDNA.

V lost 0 bases, J lost 2 bases, and 5 bases lay in between. The length of the CDR3 is 13 residues. Per germline, CDR1 SGHRS and CDR2 YFSETQ. Sequences were obtained from peripheral blood. This chain uses TRBV5-1 with TRBJ1-2, with D hard to call. The source is a woman aged 65 to 85 with acute or convalescent COVID-19. The CDR3 DNA reads TGCGCCAGCAGCTTGGACGGGAACTATGGCTACACCTTC. It yields the protein CASSLDGNYGYTF.